These T cell receptor beta chains were read from a single sample in a study of blood T cell repertoires in COVID-19. Sequenced by immunoSEQ multiplex PCR; TCRdb stores in-frame clones only, minus some. The table has 200,000 to 300,000 clones, roughly 90% seen once. Input material: peripheral blood. The receptors shown here come from a human donor in a cohort sampled during active COVID-19. Both conserved end residues are part of each CDR3. The D gene is left open where the match is weak. Not all rows give a size; the values are once, few, many and, for expanded clones, a class.

J gene	clone size	D gene	V gene	CDR3 protein	CDR3 DNA
TRBJ1-2	once	NA	TRBV24-1	CATSDLQGHYGYTF	TGTGCCACCAGTGATTTGCAGGGGCACTATGGCTACACCTTC
TRBJ1-2	NA	NA	TRBV7-5	CVRSLVFPRFVFTF	TGTGTCAGAAGCTTAGTATTCCCCAGGTTCGTTTTCACCTTC
TRBJ1-1	many	TRBD1	TRBV10-3	CAIRTTGVTEAFF	TGTGCCATCAGGACAACAGGGGTCACTGAAGCTTTCTTT
TRBJ1-1	NA	TRBD1	TRBV19	CASDDRGARLNTEAFF	TGTGCCAGTGACGACAGGGGCGCTAGATTGAACACTGAAGCTTTCTTT
TRBJ1-2	once	NA	TRBV10-3	CAISGTPGEGYTF	TGTGCCATCTCGGGGACACCCGGGGAAGGCTACACCTTC
TRBJ1-4	NA	TRBD1	TRBV27	CASSSTGTGVPLVNEKLFF	TGTGCCAGCAGTTCAACCGGGACAGGGGTGCCCCTTGTTAATGAAAAACTGTTTTTT
TRBJ2-7	NA	TRBD1	TRBV5-4	CASSRPPGQGDPYEQYF	TGTGCCAGCAGCCGCCCACCGGGACAGGGTGACCCCTACGAGCAGTACTTC
TRBJ1-2	NA	NA	TRBV29-1	CSVEDRRQVDGYTF	TGCAGCGTTGAAGATCGGCGACAGGTGGACGGCTACACCTTC
TRBJ2-1	NA	NA	TRBV5-1	CASSQRTVSLNEQFF	TGCGCCAGCAGCCAACGGACAGTATCGCTCAATGAGCAGTTCTTC
TRBJ2-7	NA	TRBD1	TRBV18	CASSRRDRGGEQYF	TGTGCCAGCTCACGACGGGACAGGGGAGGCGAGCAGTACTTC
TRBJ1-5	NA	NA	TRBV18	CASSPRYRETGNQPQHF	TGTGCCAGCTCACCACGTTACAGGGAAACGGGCAATCAGCCCCAGCATTTT
TRBJ2-5	NA	TRBD2	TRBV15	CATSRPRDPRGGAQYF	TGTGCCACCAGCAGACCCCGGGATCCCCGGGGAGGGGCCCAGTACTTC
TRBJ1-4	NA	TRBD1	TRBV19	CASTRQGAGIEKLFF	TGTGCCAGTACACGGCAGGGGGCTGGGATTGAAAAACTGTTTTTT
TRBJ2-3	NA	TRBD1	TRBV5-4	CASSPDRGFTDTQYF	TGTGCCAGCAGCCCGGACAGGGGGTTCACAGATACGCAGTATTTT
TRBJ1-2	NA	NA	TRBV2	CASRDPTGNYGYTF	TGTGCCAGCAGAGACCCGACAGGAAACTATGGCTACACCTTC
TRBJ2-5	NA	TRBD2	TRBV4-1	CASSQERFGLAGEETQYF	TGCGCCAGCAGCCAAGAACGGTTTGGACTAGCGGGAGAAGAGACCCAGTACTTC
TRBJ2-3	NA	NA	TRBV9	CASSSFTDTQYF	TGTGCCAGCAGCTCGTTCACAGATACGCAGTATTTT
TRBJ2-7	NA	NA	TRBV9	CASSVGYLNYEQYF	TGTGCCAGCAGCGTAGGCTACCTAAACTACGAGCAGTACTTC
TRBJ2-7	NA	NA	TRBV5-1	CASSLKPKDSPYEQYF	TGCGCCAGCAGCTTAAAACCTAAGGACAGTCCCTACGAGCAGTACTTC
TRBJ2-5	NA	NA	TRBV2	CASSNPETQYF	TGTGCCAGCAGTAATCCGGAGACCCAGTACTTC
TRBJ1-1	NA	TRBD1	TRBV18	CASSRELPGQGNTEAFF	TGTGCCAGCTCTCGCGAACTTCCGGGACAGGGGAATACTGAAGCTTTCTTT
TRBJ2-1	once	TRBD2	TRBV28	CASCITYGTSGSVYNEQFF	TGTGCCAGCTGTATAACTTACGGGACTAGCGGGAGTGTTTACAATGAGCAGTTCTTC
TRBJ1-2	NA	TRBD1	TRBV27	CASSGTGGNYGYTF	TGTGCCAGCAGTGGGACAGGGGGAAACTATGGCTACACCTTC
TRBJ1-2	once	NA	TRBV7-6	CASSLSSGDYGYTF	TGTGCCAGCAGCTTGTCCTCGGGGGACTATGGCTACACCTTC
TRBJ2-7	NA	NA	TRBV9	CASSVVQYSYEQYF	TGTGCCAGCAGCGTAGTACAGTACTCCTACGAGCAGTACTTC
TRBJ2-7	NA	NA	TRBV28	CASGKGAYEQYF	TGTGCCAGCGGCAAAGGGGCTTACGAGCAGTACTTC
TRBJ2-7	NA	TRBD2	TRBV11-2	CASSRPGLAGNYEQYF	TGTGCCAGCAGCCGCCCGGGACTAGCGGGAAACTACGAGCAGTACTTC
TRBJ1-2	NA	NA	TRBV7-2	CASSFGGGPPHGYTF	TGTGCCAGCAGCTTTGGCGGGGGCCCTCCGCACGGCTACACCTTC
TRBJ1-2	NA	NA	TRBV7-9	CASSSGQIYGYTF	TGTGCCAGCAGCTCCGGACAGATCTATGGCTACACCTTC